Shown below are 24 T cell receptor beta chains from a single sample sequenced in a study of technical replicates of blood from a handful of donors. Some clones are missing from TCRdb's copy, which holds only in-frame ones; the method was immunoSEQ multiplex PCR. The top ten clones hold less than 0.3% of a sample with 75,000 to 90,000 clones, 93% of them seen once. Source material: T cells isolated from PBMCs. The receptors were gathered from a human donor in good health.

The chain joins TRBV19 to TRBJ2-1; 12 nucleotides line up with TRBD1. The junction had 14 bases not matched to a gene; V was cut back by 8 bases and J by 3 bases. Germline assignment: CDR1 LNHDA and CDR2 SQIVND (reference sequence). This CDR3 spans 18 amino acids. This chain's CDR3 is CASYPGTGGPTIYNEQFF. CDR3 nucleotide sequence: TGTGCCAGTTATCCCGGGACAGGGGGCCCTACCATCTACAATGAGCAGTTCTTC.

On this clone: The CDR3 ends on some other residue instead of the conserved phenylalanine or tryptophan, so this is likely a read error. The DNA is left out, because the CDR3 cannot be placed on it with certainty; the CDR3 is given as TCRdb lists it. The chain recombines TRBV6-1 with TRBJ1-1. CDR1 is MNHNS, CDR2 SASEGT, per germline. With termini counted, the CDR3 has 15 amino acids. The CDR3 loop is CASSEYWAEQVRGFD.

The rearrangement joins TRBV6-5 to TRBJ2-5; possible D gene TRBD2, 5 bases. Between the trimmed V and J ends, which lost 6 bases and 1 base, there was a span of 9 bases. The length of the CDR3 is 13 residues. The V gene's germline CDR1 is MNHEY and CDR2 SVGAGI. CDR3 DNA: TGTGCCAGCAGGGACTCGACCCAAGAGACCCAGTACTTC. This sequence encodes CASRDSTQETQYF.

The chain has TRBV27 and TRBJ2-5, with 9 bases that match TRBD2. J was trimmed by 5 bases and V by 6 bases; bases with no gene match: 7. Germline-derived CDR1 and CDR2 are MNHEY and SMNVEV (reference sequence). This CDR3 is 14 amino acids long. CDR3 amino acids: CASSRRTSAETQYF. CDR3 coding DNA: TGTGCCAGCAGCCGCCGGACTAGCGCTGAGACCCAGTACTTC.

The V and J genes are TRBV6-1 and TRBJ1-2; D gene uncertain. Germline V gene data show CDR1 as MNHNS and CDR2 as SASEGT. The CDR3 length is 14 residues. V lost 2 bases and J lost 5, with 12 bases in between. CDR3: CASSEPKAMYGYTF. CDR3 in DNA: TGTGCCAGCAGTGAACCCAAAGCCATGTATGGCTACACCTTC.

This sequence joins TRBV18 and TRBJ2-3; 12 bases match TRBD2. The V and J ends lost 4 bases and 0 bases, in that order; junction bases with no gene match: 17. The CDR3 spans 21 residues. CDR1 and CDR2 from the germline V gene are KGHSH and LQKENI. For the CDR3, the DNA is TGTGCCAGCTCACAATTGACTAGCGGGAGAGGTTCGAACTTGAGCACAGATACGCAGTATTTT. Residues: CASSQLTSGRGSNLSTDTQYF.

The chain carries TRBV28 and TRBJ1-1; D is undetermined. The CDR3 loop spans 14 amino acids. Germline values: CDR1 MDHEN, CDR2 SYDVKM. The V end was cut by 4 bases, the J end by 2 bases, with 11 bases between. CDR3 sequence reads: CASSSATPNTEAFF. Here the CDR3 DNA reads TGTGCCAGCAGTTCCGCCACTCCCAACACTGAAGCTTTCTTT.

V is TRBV2 and J is TRBJ1-5; unclear D gene. Trimming removed 7 bases from V and 4 bases from J, with 8 bases in between. The CDR3 totals 12 residues. CDR1 SNHLY and CDR2 FYNNEI come from the germline V gene. The CDR3 DNA is TGTGCCAGCACCCCCGGGAATCAGCCCCAGCATTTT. Translation: CASTPGNQPQHF.

This sequence joins TRBV14 and TRBJ2-7; TRBD2 matches 7 bases. V was clipped by 1 base and J by 4 bases; unmatched bases: 13. This CDR3 has 17 residues. Germline lookup yields CDR1 SGHDN and CDR2 FVKESK. DNA of the CDR3: TGTGCCAGCAGCCAAGGGGAACGGGGGGTCCTTTGGTACGAGCAGTACTTC. It encodes CASSQGERGVLWYEQYF.

This chain links TRBV11-2 with TRBJ1-3; no firm D call. Germline CDR1 reads SGHAT; CDR2 reads FQNNGV. The CDR3 loop spans 14 amino acids. V was clipped by 1 base and J by 4 bases, with 8 bases between them. Written as DNA, the CDR3 is TGTGCCAGCAGCTTAGGCCAGGCGGGAAACACCATATATTTT. It translates to CASSLGQAGNTIYF.

The chain is built from TRBV7-9 and TRBJ1-2; 9 bases line up with TRBD1. With 8 bases clipped from V and 6 bases from J, the junction kept 10 bases outside the gene matches. The CDR3 is 14 amino acids. Germline assignment: CDR1 SEHNR and CDR2 FQNEAQ (reference sequence). The CDR3 sequence: CASGRLRTGDGYTF. The CDR3 DNA reads TGTGCCAGCGGGCGGCTCCGGACAGGGGATGGCTACACCTTC. The full variable domain, rest sourced from reference TRBV7-9 and TRBJ1-2, is DTGVSQNPRHKITKRGQNVTFRCDPISEHNRLYWYRQTLGQGPEFLTYFQNEAQLEKSRLLSDRFSAERPKGSFSTLEIQRTEQGDSAMYLCASGRLRTGDGYTFGSGTRLTVV.

The J gene is TRBJ2-1, the V gene TRBV10-3, with 13 positions matching TRBD2. Looked up from germline, CDR1 is ENHRY and CDR2 is SYGVKD. The CDR3 consists of 13 residues. Trimming at V came to 11 bases and at J to 6 bases, leaving 4 bases not matched to a gene. This CDR3 is CAVGTSGANEQFF. CDR3 in DNA: TGTGCCGTCGGGACTAGCGGGGCCAATGAGCAGTTCTTC.

The rearrangement joins TRBV23-1 to TRBJ1-1; TRBD1 matches at 8 bases. TRBV23-1 qualifies as an ORF whose function is uncertain. This CDR3 has 15 residues. V shed 2 bases, J shed 0 bases, and the junction held 2 bases outside the gene matches. In nucleotides, the CDR3 is TGCGCCAGCAGTCAACGGACAGGGATGAACACTGAAGCTTTCTTT. It encodes CASSQRTGMNTEAFF.

V and J are TRBV5-1 and TRBJ2-4; D might be TRBD1 (5 bases). This CDR3 region has 17 residues. Per the germline V gene, CDR1 is SGHRS and CDR2 is YFSETQ. V was clipped by 4 bases and J by 0 bases, with 17 bases between them. The CDR3 bases are TGCGCCAGCAGCCAATTTACCGGACATCTAGCCAAAAACATTCAGTACTTC. Translating gives CASSQFTGHLAKNIQYF.

V is TRBV28 and J is TRBJ1-2; 9 nucleotides align to TRBD1. The V gene end was trimmed by 4 bases and the J gene end by 3 bases; junction bases not matched to a gene: 6. CDR3 length: 15 residues. From germline, CDR1 is MDHEN and CDR2 SYDVKM. In DNA form, the CDR3 reads TGTGCCAGCAGTTCACAGGGGGCGCGGGACTATGGCTACACCTTC. Residues: CASSSQGARDYGYTF.

The chain employs TRBV2 and TRBJ2-7, with TRBD1 matching over 8 bases. CDR1 is SNHLY and CDR2 is FYNNEI in the germline V gene. The CDR3 loop spans 15 amino acids. Trimming at V came to 1 base and at J to 2 bases, leaving 4 bases not matched to a gene. The CDR3 protein is CASSEGTGRTYEQYF. DNA for the CDR3: TGTGCCAGCAGTGAAGGGACAGGGAGAACCTACGAGCAGTACTTC.

The rearrangement links TRBV25-1 to TRBJ2-5, with TRBD1 matching over 9 bases. CDR3 length: 15 amino acids. Germline-derived CDR1 and CDR2 are MGHDK and SYGVNS. The junction had 7 bases not matched to a gene; V was cut back by 4 bases and J by 4 bases. CDR3 amino acids: CASSGHTGGTETQYF. CDR3 coding DNA: TGTGCCAGCAGTGGACACACAGGGGGCACAGAGACCCAGTACTTC.

V gene TRBV18 combines with J gene TRBJ2-3; 8 bases agree with TRBD2. The trim removed 6 bases at V and 2 bases at J, leaving 7 bases unmatched. Per germline, CDR1 KGHSH and CDR2 LQKENI. The CDR3 sequence is 15 residues long. DNA of the CDR3: TGTGCCAGCTCTCAGAGACTAGCGTACACAGATACGCAGTATTTT. It is translated as CASSQRLAYTDTQYF.

The genes are TRBV2 and TRBJ2-5; 13 bases map to TRBD2. The CDR3 contains 15 residues. The germline V gene has CDR1 SNHLY and CDR2 FYNNEI. V lost 8 bases, J lost 5 bases, and 8 bases stayed unmatched. The CDR3 here is CASPVGLAGVETQYF. The CDR3, as DNA: TGTGCCAGCCCGGTCGGACTAGCGGGAGTTGAGACCCAGTACTTC.

The CDR3 DNA sequence: TGTGCCAGCAGTGTGGCTAGCGGGCAACTATCCTACGAGCAGTACTTC. Translation gives CASSVASGQLSYEQYF. The genes are TRBV2 and TRBJ2-7; 8 bases match TRBD2. This CDR3 is 16 amino acids long. The trim removed 4 bases at V and 1 base at J, leaving 9 bases unmatched. Germline V lookup: CDR1 SNHLY, CDR2 FYNNEI.

The chain carries TRBV11-2 and TRBJ1-1; D gene ambiguous. Trimming cost V 1 base and J 1 base, with 10 bases left between them. The CDR3 covers 15 residues. Looked up from germline, CDR1 is SGHAT and CDR2 is FQNNGV. CDR3 in DNA: TGTGCCAGCAGCTTAGTTCGAGGCAAGAACACTGAAGCTTTCTTT. It specifies CASSLVRGKNTEAFF.

V is TRBV28 and J is TRBJ2-3; D remains ambiguous. The CDR3 is 13 amino acids. CDR1 and CDR2 from the germline V gene are MDHEN and SYDVKM. V lost 3 bases and J 2 bases, leaving 6 bases between the germline ends. CDR3 DNA: TGTGCCAGCAGTTTCCGTCTCACAGATACGCAGTATTTT. It is translated as CASSFRLTDTQYF.

The chain employs TRBV5-4 and TRBJ2-1; D is possibly TRBD2 (5 bases). CDR3 length equals 13 residues. V was cut by 0 bases and J by 8 bases, with 9 bases left in between. CDR1 is SGHNT and CDR2 is YYREEE in the germline V gene (reference sequence). The CDR3 sequence: CASSLVAGDEQFF. Here the CDR3 DNA reads TGTGCCAGCAGCTTGGTTGCCGGGGATGAGCAGTTCTTC.

The CDR3 DNA follows: TGTGCCAGCAACCCCCGCGGACAGGGACTCTCAGATACGCAGTATTTT. Protein: CASNPRGQGLSDTQYF. This rearrangement joins TRBV2 to TRBJ2-3, with 8 bases aligning to TRBD1. Unmatched junction bases numbered 13, after V lost 7 bases and J lost 4 bases. This CDR3 contains 16 residues. CDR1 and CDR2 from the germline V gene are SNHLY and FYNNEI.